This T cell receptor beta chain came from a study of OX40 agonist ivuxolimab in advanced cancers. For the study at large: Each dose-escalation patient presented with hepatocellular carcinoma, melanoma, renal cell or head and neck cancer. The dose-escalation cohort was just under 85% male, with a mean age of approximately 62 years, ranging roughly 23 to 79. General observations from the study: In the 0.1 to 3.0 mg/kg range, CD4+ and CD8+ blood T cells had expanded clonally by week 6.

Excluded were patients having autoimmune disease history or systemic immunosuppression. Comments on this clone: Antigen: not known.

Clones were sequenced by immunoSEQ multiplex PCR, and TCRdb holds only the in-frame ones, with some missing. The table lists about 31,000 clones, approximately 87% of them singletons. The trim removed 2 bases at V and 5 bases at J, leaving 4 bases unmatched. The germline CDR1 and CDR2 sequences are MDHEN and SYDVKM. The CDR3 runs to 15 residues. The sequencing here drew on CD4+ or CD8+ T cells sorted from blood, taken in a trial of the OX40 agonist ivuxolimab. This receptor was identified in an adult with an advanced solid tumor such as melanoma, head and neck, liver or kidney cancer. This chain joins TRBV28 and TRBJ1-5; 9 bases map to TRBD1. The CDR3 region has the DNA TGTGCCAGCAGTTTAGGGACAGGGTCTTATCAGCCCCAGCATTTT. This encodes CASSLGTGSYQPQHF. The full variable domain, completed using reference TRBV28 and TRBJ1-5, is DVKVTQSSRYLVKRTGEKVFLECVQDMDHENMFWYRQDPGLGLRLIYFSYDVKMKEKGDIPEGYSVSREKKERFSLILESASTNQTSMYLCASSLGTGSYQPQHFGDGTRLSIL.